This TCR beta chain is drawn from a study of cytomegalovirus exposure and HLA in healthy donors. With regard to this clone: The antigen remains undetermined.

Study-wide points: Only CMV serostatus was available as immune exposure information. In a later analysis, productive TCRs from donors in an Asian-associated ancestry cluster reportedly carried fewer N-insertions than the cohort mean.

V lost 1 base and J lost 0, with 7 bases in between. From germline, CDR1 is MGHRA and CDR2 YSYEKL. The length of the CDR3 is 15 residues. Researchers ran the PCR with 60 Vbeta and 13 Jbeta primers. Sequencing was performed with immunoSEQ multiplex PCR; in TCRdb, only in-frame clones are kept and a portion is missing. The sample consists of under 200,000 clones, roughly four fifths of them appearing once. The sequencing sample was made of PBMCs. The TCR sequence derives from a girl aged 2 to 10 in good health and CMV-seropositive. The rearrangement uses TRBV4-1 and TRBJ1-5; D call uncertain. This CDR3 is CASSQGEYSNQPQHF. Written as DNA, the CDR3 is TGCGCCAGCAGCCAAGGGGAGTATAGCAATCAGCCCCAGCATTTT.